This T cell receptor (beta chain) was sequenced during a study of cytomegalovirus exposure and HLA in healthy donors. Details on this clone: Its antigen remains unknown.

Primers included in the PCR were 60 Vbeta and 13 Jbeta primers. Measured with immunoSEQ multiplex PCR; TCRdb has only the in-frame clones, and not every one. The sample has 85,000 to 100,000 clones, more than 60% seen once. Findings of the study overall: Later analysis identified around 15,000 TCR beta sequences associated with HLA alleles, using a false discovery rate threshold of 0.05. Later on, an analysis showed TCR association rates differing by HLA locus, with DRB1 the most and HLA-C the fewest. The authors reported that TCR beta sequences could predict HLA-A and HLA-B alleles. These predictions were accurate for most subjects in the first cohort.

After removal of 4 bases from V and 11 bases from J, the junction contained 8 bases not matched to a gene. This CDR3 has 14 residues. CDR1 is SGDLS and CDR2 is YYNGEE in the germline V gene. For this donor, CMV serostatus was not recorded. The sequence derives from a human donor in good health. The sequenced sample was PBMCs. This chain uses TRBV9 with TRBJ2-7, with 14 nucleotides matching TRBD2. CDR3 DNA: TGTGCCAGCAGCAACGGACTAGCGGGAGGTGAGAAGTACTTC. As protein: CASSNGLAGGEKYF.